Included here is one T cell receptor beta chain sequence, with context. The sample's treatment: oral pan-JAK inhibitor, 5-10 mg twice daily. The source of the sample is a study of CD8+ T cells in alopecia areata. cDNA reverse transcribed from extracted RNA served as the sequencing template. Assay: immunoSEQ multiplex PCR; the TCRdb copy retains only in-frame clones and omits some. The sample lists some 160,000 clones; roughly two thirds were seen once. V dropped 1 base and J dropped 1 base, with 4 bases sitting between them. Looked up from germline, CDR1 is MNHNS and CDR2 is SASEGT. This CDR3 has 13 amino acids.

This sequence was found in a human donor with alopecia areata. This chain links TRBV6-1 with TRBJ1-1; D not certain. This specimen consisted of CD4+ T cells sorted from blood, obtained at week 4, from a patient treated with tofacitinib. CDR3 coding DNA: TGTGCCAGCAGTGAAGTATGGAACACTGAAGCTTTCTTT. It specifies CASSEVWNTEAFF.